The clone carrying this T cell receptor beta chain turned up a few times. Its antigen is not identified. PCR used 60 Vbeta primers and 13 Jbeta primers. TCRdb keeps only in-frame clones here, not all; method: immunoSEQ multiplex PCR. The data hold roughly 100,000 clones, with roughly 86% observed a single time. This entry comes from a study of cytomegalovirus exposure and HLA in healthy donors. Study conclusions and caveats: After further analysis at a later stage, around 17,000 TCR beta sequences were associated with HLA alleles at 0.05 false discovery rate. In a later analysis, V- and J-gene trimming of beta chains associated with a DCLRE1C missense variant, replicated independently.

V lost 5 bases to trimming and J lost 1 base; unmatched junction nucleotides: 15. The CDR3 is 19 residues long. Per germline, CDR1 MDHEN and CDR2 SYDVKM. This receptor was obtained from a human donor in good health. The V call is TRBV28, the J call TRBJ1-5; TRBD1 aligns across 9 bases. Sequenced: PBMCs. CDR3 bases: TGTGCCAGCAGTACGACGGGACAGGGCGTTCGGGGGAGCAATCAGCCCCAGCATTTT. Amino acids: CASSTTGQGVRGSNQPQHF.